This T cell receptor beta chain is drawn from a study of a mutant IDH1 vaccine in newly diagnosed glioma. Study-wide background: Across weeks 1, 3, 5, 7, 11, 15, 19 and 23, patients received a vaccination each time, eight in all. Treatment recipients were about 60% male and about 40% female, and their mean age was approximately 43 years. Earlier treatment was radiotherapy, temozolomide, or both, with most getting both.

Regarding this clone: Its antigen is currently unknown.

Time point specified: week 5, during vaccination. Topical imiquimod accompanied each vaccine dose, which consisted of 300 ug of mutant IDH1 20-mer peptide. Donors harbored newly found WHO grade 3 or 4 IDH1-mutant, ATRX-lost astrocytomas. This CDR3 region has 14 residues. The ends lost 7 bases at V and 4 bases at J; junction bases unmatched: 5. Germline loops: CDR1 SNHLY, CDR2 FYNNEI. TCRdb's copy holds only in-frame clones and misses some; the assay was immunoSEQ multiplex PCR. Of 35,000 to 45,000 clones listed, roughly 80% are singletons. This rearrangement joins TRBV2 to TRBJ1-5; 9 bases fit TRBD1. This clonotype originated in a man aged 45 to 65 with glioma. This sample comprised PBMCs, obtained from a glioma patient whose treatment included an IDH1 peptide vaccine. CDR3 sequence reads: CASNRDRVNQPQHF. CDR3 DNA sequence: TGTGCCAGCAACCGGGACAGGGTAAATCAGCCCCAGCATTTT.